The next 16 T cell receptor beta chains were all read from a single sample in a study of graft-versus-host responses after intestinal transplantation. Irradiated stimulators labeled with violet dye, roughly 200,000 in number, were plated with roughly 200,000 CFSE-labeled responders. TCRdb's copy holds only in-frame clones and misses some; the assay was immunoSEQ multiplex PCR. The sample contains approximately 9,800 clones, approximately 40% of which appear only once. Material: alloreactive CD8+ T cells from a mixed lymphocyte reaction culture, obtained before intestinal transplant. Noted subset: CFSE-low proliferating T cells sorted from approximately six-day pre-transplant mixed lymphocyte reaction (GvH or HvG direction). The receptor set was obtained from a human patient who received an intestinal transplant.

This sequence joins TRBV6-5 and TRBJ2-5; 7 bases line up with TRBD2. From germline, CDR1 is MNHEY and CDR2 SVGAGI. The CDR3 sequence is 13 residues long. Losses at the gene ends were 5 bases for V and 3 bases for J; bases not matched to a gene: 3. CDR3 region: CASSPAGEETQYF. As DNA, the CDR3 is TGTGCCAGCAGTCCCGCGGGGGAAGAGACCCAGTACTTC.

The gene calls are TRBV2 and TRBJ2-7; D remains unclear. The CDR3 has 15 residues. Trimming removed 10 bases at V and 3 bases at J, with 22 bases between. Germline V gene data show CDR1 as SNHLY and CDR2 as FYNNEI. The CDR3 DNA is TGTGCCAAGCAGGCGACGGCATACGATTTCTACGAGCAGTACTTC. Its protein product is CAKQATAYDFYEQYF.

This clone was picked up a small number of times. The chain joins TRBV4-2 to TRBJ2-5, with 7 bases lining up with TRBD1. The J call is doubtful: the DNA matches TRBJ2-7 better. The CDR3 has 13 amino acids. Germline V lookup: CDR1 LGHNA, CDR2 YNFKEQ. CDR3 coding DNA: TGTGCCAGCAGCCAAAACAGGGGCCGCGAGCAGTACTTC. Translation: CASSQNRGREQYF.

This sequence joins TRBV9 and TRBJ1-2; TRBD1 agrees at 9 bases. This CDR3 has 17 amino acids. Germline CDR1 and CDR2: SGDLS and YYNGEE. The V gene end was trimmed by 2 bases and the J gene end by 1 base; junction bases not matched to a gene: 9. The chain's CDR3 is CASSVGTGSGDNYGYTF. The CDR3 nucleotides are TGTGCCAGCAGCGTCGGGACAGGGAGTGGGGATAACTATGGCTACACCTTC.

This clone occurred a few times. The chain combines TRBV6-1 with TRBJ1-5, with D maybe TRBD1 (6 bases). The V end was cut by 1 base, the J end by 1 base, with 14 bases between. Germline V gene sequence: CDR1 MNHNS, CDR2 SASEGT. CDR3 length: 17 residues. The CDR3 DNA reads as TGTGCCAGCAGTGAAGAACCGGTCAGGGGCAGCAATCAGCCCCAGCATTTT. Amino acid sequence: CASSEEPVRGSNQPQHF.

The CDR3 reads CASSYPPGLVYNEQYF. The DNA for the CDR3 is TGTGCCAGCAGTTACCCCCCGGGACTGGTTTATAACGAGCAGTACTTC. This sequence joins TRBV6-6 and TRBJ2-7, with D tentatively TRBD2 (6 bases). The germline V gene encodes CDR1 MNHNY and CDR2 SVGAGI (reference sequence). CDR3 size: 16 residues. The V end was cut by 2 bases, the J end by 5 bases, with 19 bases between.

The rearrangement joins TRBV5-5 to TRBJ2-7, with a tentative D call TRBD2 (6 bases). Trimming took off 4 bases at V and 5 bases at J, with 13 bases between the two ends. This CDR3 is built from 13 residues. Germline V lookup: CDR1 SGHKS, CDR2 YYEKEE (reference sequence). The CDR3 sequence is CASSPGGWDEQYF. The CDR3 DNA is TGTGCCAGCAGCCCCGGGGGATGGGACGAGCAGTACTTC.

The chain carries TRBV29-1 and TRBJ2-1, with D possibly being TRBD1 (6 bases). V was clipped by 5 bases and J by 8 bases, with 10 bases between them. The CDR3 runs 11 residues. Germline CDR1 and CDR2: SQVTM and ANQGSEA. CDR3 region: CSVRWGHEQFF. As DNA, the CDR3 is TGCAGCGTTCGATGGGGGCATGAGCAGTTCTTC.

This clone has more than one count but fewer than ten. The chain couples TRBV5-1 to TRBJ2-5, with D perhaps TRBD1 (6 bases). Germline V gene data show CDR1 as SGHRS and CDR2 as YFSETQ. CDR3 length equals 15 residues. V was trimmed by 4 bases and J by 3 bases, leaving 16 bases between them. The CDR3 protein is CASSETGWVEETQYF. In DNA, the CDR3 is TGCGCCAGCAGCGAGACAGGTTGGGTAGAAGAGACCCAGTACTTC.

The V and J genes are TRBV6-1 and TRBJ1-6, with D perhaps TRBD1 (5 bases). The CDR3 is 14 residues long. V gave up 5 bases and J gave up 7 bases, with 12 bases separating them. Germline CDR1 MNHNS, CDR2 SASEGT. In nucleotides, the CDR3 is TGTGCCAGCAGTTATCACAGGATCAATTCACCCCTCCACTTT. Protein product: CASSYHRINSPLHF.

This clone is labeled as medium-sized. The V call is TRBV2, the J call TRBJ2-7; no firm D call. Germline V gene sequence: CDR1 SNHLY, CDR2 FYNNEI. The CDR3 covers 12 residues. Between the trimmed V and J ends, which lost 3 bases and 4 bases, there was a span of 7 bases. CDR3 amino acids: CASSDPAYEQYF. CDR3 nucleotides: TGTGCCAGCAGTGATCCTGCGTACGAGCAGTACTTC.

In its sample, this clone was seen a few times. The J gene is TRBJ2-1, the V gene TRBV7-8; 10 positions agree with TRBD1. The CDR3 extends over 17 amino acids. Germline CDR1 reads SGHVS; CDR2 reads FQNEAQ. With V trimmed by 1 base and J by 4 bases, 7 bases remained unmatched. DNA of the CDR3: TGTGCCAGCAGCTTAGTGGCCGGGACAGGGGATTACAATGAGCAGTTCTTC. It specifies CASSLVAGTGDYNEQFF.

This clone was seen a handful of times. The chain recombines TRBV4-1 with TRBJ2-1, with a tentative D call TRBD2 (6 bases). The ends were cut back, 4 bases at V and 7 bases at J, with 29 bases in the middle. This CDR3 is built from 19 residues. From germline, CDR1 is MGHRA and CDR2 YSYEKL. CDR3 nucleotides: TGCGCCAGCAGCCCCTACCCCAACTTTTGGCTAGCGAGACGTAATGAGCAGTTCTTC. Residues: CASSPYPNFWLARRNEQFF.

There are a few counts of this clone. The chain employs TRBV5-1 and TRBJ2-7, with 9 bases aligning to TRBD1. This CDR3 has 16 residues. V lost 3 bases, J lost 3 bases, and 10 bases stayed unmatched. CDR1 and CDR2 (germline): SGHRS, YFSETQ. The CDR3 is CASSWGTGTPSYEQYF. CDR3 coding DNA: TGCGCCAGCAGCTGGGGGACAGGGACCCCCAGCTACGAGCAGTACTTC.

The rearrangement links TRBV7-8 to TRBJ2-1, with 8 positions matching TRBD2. This CDR3 comprises 14 residues. V shed 5 bases and J 2 bases; nucleotides not matched to a gene: 2. Germline V CDR1 and CDR2: SGHVS, FQNEAQ. CDR3 sequence reads: CASSLLAAYNEQFF. The DNA of the CDR3 is TGTGCCAGCAGCCTACTAGCGGCCTACAATGAGCAGTTCTTC.

The genes are TRBV2 and TRBJ1-2, with D possibly matching TRBD1 (6 bases). V was pared by 3 bases and J by 5 bases, with 10 bases between. This CDR3 contains 13 residues. The germline CDR1 and CDR2 sequences are SNHLY and FYNNEI. The CDR3: CASSDRGSYGYTF. DNA of the CDR3: TGTGCCAGCAGTGACAGGGGCAGTTATGGCTACACCTTC.